A selection of T cell receptor beta chains follows, all from one sample in a study of early T cells in non-severe SARS-CoV-2 infection. TCRdb reprocessed the 5' RACE reads via MiXCR and lists one record per CDR3 protein. The sample yields roughly 41,000 distinct CDR3 sequences, 5% to 6.5% seen once. The sequencing sample was made of whole blood. The receptors were sampled from an adult who was a healthcare worker with PCR-confirmed SARS-CoV-2 infection or an uninfected control (not recorded which). Both conserved end residues are part of each CDR3. D genes are given only for firm matches. Size values are once, few and many counts, or a class for expanded clones, and some rows have none.

TRBD2,many,TRBV30,TRBJ2-1,CAFRGTSGTRSYNEQFF,TGTGCCTTTAGGGGGACTAGCGGTACCCGCTCCTACAATGAGCAGTTCTTC
NA,NA,TRBV28,TRBJ2-2,CASSFQPAVTGELFF,TGTGCCAGCAGTTTCCAGCCGGCAGTCACCGGGGAGCTGTTTTTT
TRBD1,many,TRBV7-9,TRBJ2-7,CASSPTPDRKKSYEQYF,TGTGCCAGCAGCCCCACCCCGGACAGGAAAAAATCCTACGAGCAGTACTTC
TRBD1,many,TRBV28,TRBJ2-2,CASTRAGGAGELFF,TGTGCCAGCACCCGAGCAGGGGGCGCCGGGGAGCTGTTTTTT
TRBD1,many,TRBV18,TRBJ1-1,CASSPDRGLSEAFF,TGTGCCAGCTCTCCTGACAGGGGTTTATCTGAAGCTTTCTTT
NA,many,TRBV5-1,TRBJ2-2,CASSLKGGSENTGELFF,TGCGCCAGCAGCCTTAAGGGGGGGAGCGAGAACACCGGGGAGCTGTTTTTT
TRBD1,many,TRBV5-1,TRBJ1-6,CASSSGQGAGNSPLHF,TGCGCCAGCAGCTCTGGACAGGGGGCAGGTAATTCACCCCTCCACTTT
NA,NA,TRBV20-1,TRBJ2-7,CSAILWGDKTPEQYF,TGCAGTGCGATCCTGTGGGGAGACAAAACACCCGAGCAGTACTTC
NA,many,TRBV12-3/TRBV12-4,TRBJ2-2,CASSRQVNTGELFF,TGTGCCAGCAGTAGACAGGTGAACACCGGGGAGCTGTTTTTT
TRBD2,many,TRBV7-2,TRBJ2-1,CASSLAAGGGYNEQFF,TGTGCCAGCAGCTTAGCGGCGGGAGGAGGGTACAATGAGCAGTTCTTC
TRBD1,many,TRBV4-1,TRBJ1-1,CASSQYRDSTEAFF,TGCGCCAGCAGCCAGTACCGGGACAGCACTGAAGCTTTCTTT
NA,NA,TRBV7-3,TRBJ2-2,CASSLGQTGELFF,TGTGCCAGCAGCTTAGGGCAGACCGGGGAGCTGTTTTTT
NA,few,TRBV11-2,TRBJ2-5,CASSLALAQETQYF,TGTGCCAGCAGCTTAGCCCTGGCACAGGAGACCCAGTACTTC
NA,many,TRBV12-3/TRBV12-4,TRBJ2-3,CASRSGAWPTDTQYF,TGTGCCAGCAGATCAGGGGCCTGGCCCACAGATACGCAGTATTTT
NA,NA,TRBV7-2,TRBJ2-7,CASSINRVGEQYF,TGTGCCAGCAGCATCAACAGGGTAGGGGAGCAGTACTTC
TRBD2,many,TRBV5-1,TRBJ2-7,CASSPSSGSIGEQYF,TGCGCCAGCAGCCCGTCTAGCGGGAGTATCGGGGAGCAGTACTTC
TRBD2,NA,TRBV6-1,TRBJ2-3,CASLAGGGTDTQYF,TGTGCCAGCCTAGCGGGGGGGGGCACAGATACGCAGTATTTT
NA,many,TRBV6-5,TRBJ1-4,CASSTGEKLFF,TGTGCCAGCAGTACGGGCGAAAAACTGTTTTTT
TRBD2,many,TRBV6-2/TRBV6-3,TRBJ2-1,CASSPKSGGRNEQFF,TGTGCCAGCAGTCCCAAAAGCGGGGGTAGGAATGAGCAGTTCTTC
TRBD1,many,TRBV2,TRBJ2-1,CASKAGTGTYNEQFF,TGTGCCAGCAAGGCCGGGACAGGGACCTACAATGAGCAGTTCTTC
TRBD1,many,TRBV4-2,TRBJ2-6,CASSQTTGPSGANVLTF,TGTGCCAGCAGCCAAACGACAGGGCCCTCTGGGGCCAACGTCCTGACTTTC
TRBD2,few,TRBV11-2,TRBJ2-1,CASSLGELAAWSSYNEQFF,TGTGCCAGCAGCTTAGGGGAACTAGCGGCCTGGAGCTCCTACAATGAGCAGTTCTTC
NA,NA,TRBV20-1,TRBJ1-5,CSASGGTRFNQPQHF,TGCAGTGCTAGCGGGGGGACGCGGTTCAATCAGCCCCAGCATTTT
NA,NA,TRBV7-3,TRBJ2-1,CASSLRGANEQFF,TGTGCCAGCAGCTTAAGGGGGGCGAATGAGCAGTTCTTC
NA,many,TRBV5-6,TRBJ1-2,CASSFWRRMALMTNYGYTF,TGTGCCAGCAGCTTTTGGCGGAGGATGGCCCTGATGACTAACTATGGCTACACCTTC
NA,many,TRBV6-6,TRBJ1-2,CASSLDSNYGYTF,TGTGCCAGCAGCTTGGACAGTAACTATGGCTACACCTTC
TRBD1,NA,TRBV20-1,TRBJ1-5,CSAGPGTGGQPQHF,TGCAGTGCCGGTCCCGGGACAGGGGGACAGCCCCAGCATTTT
NA,many,TRBV6-2/TRBV6-3,TRBJ1-2,CASRRAGALLGYTF,TGTGCCAGCCGAAGGGCAGGGGCCCTTCTTGGCTACACCTTC
NA,many,TRBV3-1,TRBJ2-7,CASSRHLDYEQYF,TGTGCCAGCAGCCGACACTTAGACTACGAGCAGTACTTC
NA,NA,TRBV24-1,TRBJ2-1,CATSVYNEQFF,TGTGCCACAAGCGTCTACAATGAGCAGTTCTTC
NA,many,TRBV7-2,TRBJ2-5,CASSLDGRQETQYF,TGTGCCAGCAGCTTAGATGGCAGACAAGAGACCCAGTACTTC
NA,NA,TRBV6-2/TRBV6-3,TRBJ2-3,CASSSTSYDTQYF,TGTGCCAGCAGCTCGACTAGTTACGATACGCAGTATTTT
NA,NA,TRBV20-1,TRBJ2-5,CSARDPRGGETQYF,TGCAGTGCTAGAGATCCCAGAGGAGGGGAGACCCAGTACTTC
NA,few,TRBV6-2/TRBV6-3,TRBJ2-7,CASRTRLDSYEQYF,TGTGCCAGCAGAACCAGACTTGACAGCTACGAGCAGTACTTC
TRBD1,many,TRBV27,TRBJ2-7,CASSWTGRSPAYEQYF,TGTGCCAGCAGTTGGACAGGGAGGTCCCCCGCCTACGAGCAGTACTTC
TRBD2,many,TRBV7-6,TRBJ2-3,CASSLAGTSPTDTQYF,TGTGCCAGCAGCTTAGCCGGGACTAGCCCCACAGATACGCAGTATTTT
NA,many,TRBV12-3/TRBV12-4,TRBJ1-2,CASSLDGVYGYTF,TGTGCCAGCAGTTTGGACGGAGTCTATGGCTACACCTTC
TRBD2,many,TRBV7-9,TRBJ2-3,CASSFLAGGSDTQYF,TGTGCCAGCAGCTTTCTGGCGGGAGGCTCAGATACGCAGTATTTT
NA,many,TRBV6-5,TRBJ2-2,CASSSFSNTGELFF,TGTGCCAGCAGTTCCTTTAGCAACACCGGGGAGCTGTTTTTT
TRBD2,NA,TRBV5-1,TRBJ2-6,CASSLDVIAGVSGANVLTF,TGCGCCAGCAGCTTGGATGTTATAGCGGGAGTCTCTGGGGCCAACGTCCTGACTTTC
TRBD1,few,TRBV6-2/TRBV6-3,TRBJ1-1,CASSGTDSVMNTEAFF,TGTGCCAGCAGCGGGACAGATTCCGTCATGAACACTGAAGCTTTCTTT
NA,many,TRBV20-1,TRBJ2-7,CSARDGSPGGEQYF,TGCAGTGCTAGAGATGGGAGCCCTGGGGGCGAGCAGTACTTC
TRBD2,many,TRBV5-5,TRBJ2-5,CASSLAAGVETQYF,TGTGCCAGCAGCTTGGCGGCGGGAGTAGAGACCCAGTACTTC
NA,many,TRBV27,TRBJ2-3,CASSLQRLSVDTQYF,TGTGCCAGCAGTCTGCAACGGCTCTCGGTAGATACGCAGTATTTT
TRBD1,many,TRBV2,TRBJ2-2,CASSGTGETGELFF,TGTGCCAGCAGCGGGACAGGGGAGACCGGGGAGCTGTTTTTT
NA,few,TRBV30,TRBJ2-5,CAWSVRIVETQYF,TGTGCCTGGAGTGTACGAATCGTGGAGACCCAGTACTTC
TRBD2,NA,TRBV6-5,TRBJ2-2,CASKILAVTGELFF,TGTGCCAGCAAAATACTAGCGGTCACCGGGGAGCTGTTTTTT
NA,many,TRBV10-1,TRBJ2-3,CASSENRGFGTDTQYF,TGCGCCAGCAGTGAGAACCGGGGCTTCGGAACAGATACGCAGTATTTT
TRBD1,NA,TRBV30,TRBJ1-1,CAWSALFGTANTEAFF,TGTGCCTGGAGTGCCCTTTTTGGGACAGCGAACACTGAAGCTTTCTTT
NA,few,TRBV2,TRBJ2-3,CASTLQKGDTQYF,TGTGCCAGCACCCTTCAAAAGGGAGATACGCAGTATTTT
NA,many,TRBV20-1,TRBJ2-1,CSARLDTYNEQFF,TGCAGTGCTAGGTTGGACACCTACAATGAGCAGTTCTTC
NA,few,TRBV7-9,TRBJ2-5,CASSRYTEETQYF,TGTGCCAGCAGCCGATACACAGAAGAGACCCAGTACTTC
NA,many,TRBV12-5,TRBJ1-1,CASGLEHHFTEAFF,TGTGCTAGTGGTTTAGAACACCACTTCACTGAAGCTTTCTTT
NA,many,TRBV28,TRBJ2-3,CASSLRASTDTQYF,TGTGCCAGCAGTTTGAGGGCCAGCACAGATACGCAGTATTTT
NA,few,TRBV6-5,TRBJ2-1,CASNGPPGINEQFF,TGTGCCAGCAACGGACCTCCAGGTATTAATGAGCAGTTCTTC